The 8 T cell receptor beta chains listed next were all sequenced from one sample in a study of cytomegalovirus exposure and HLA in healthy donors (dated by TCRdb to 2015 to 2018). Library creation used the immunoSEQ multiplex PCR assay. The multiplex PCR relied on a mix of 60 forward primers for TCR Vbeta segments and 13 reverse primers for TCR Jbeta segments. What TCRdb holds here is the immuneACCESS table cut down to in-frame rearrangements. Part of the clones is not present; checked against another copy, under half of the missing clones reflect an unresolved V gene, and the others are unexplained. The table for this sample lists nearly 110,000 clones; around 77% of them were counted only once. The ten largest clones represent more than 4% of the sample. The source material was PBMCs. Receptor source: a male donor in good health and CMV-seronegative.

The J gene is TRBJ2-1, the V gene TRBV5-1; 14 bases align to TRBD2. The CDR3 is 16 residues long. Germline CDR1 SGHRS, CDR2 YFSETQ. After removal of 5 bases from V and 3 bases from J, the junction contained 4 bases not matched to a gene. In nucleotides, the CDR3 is TGCGCCAGCAGGGGACTAGCGGGAGAAAACTACAATGAGCAGTTCTTC. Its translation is CASRGLAGENYNEQFF.

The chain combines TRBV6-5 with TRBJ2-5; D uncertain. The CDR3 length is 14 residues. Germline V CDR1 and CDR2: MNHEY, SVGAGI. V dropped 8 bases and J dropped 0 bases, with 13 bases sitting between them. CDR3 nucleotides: TGTGCCAGCGGCGCAGTCGGGTACCAAGAGACCCAGTACTTC. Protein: CASGAVGYQETQYF.

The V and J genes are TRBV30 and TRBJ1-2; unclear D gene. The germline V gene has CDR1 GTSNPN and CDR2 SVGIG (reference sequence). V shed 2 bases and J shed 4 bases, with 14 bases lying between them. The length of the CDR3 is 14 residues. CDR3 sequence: CAWSSAGRGYGYTF. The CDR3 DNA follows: TGTGCCTGGAGTTCCGCGGGCCGCGGCTATGGCTACACCTTC. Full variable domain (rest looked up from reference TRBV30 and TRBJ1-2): SQTIHQWPATLVQPVGSPLSLECTVEGTSNPNLYWYRQAAGRGLQLLFYSVGIGQISSEVPQNLSASRPQDRQFILSSKKLLLSDSGFYLCAWSSAGRGYGYTFGSGTRLTVV.

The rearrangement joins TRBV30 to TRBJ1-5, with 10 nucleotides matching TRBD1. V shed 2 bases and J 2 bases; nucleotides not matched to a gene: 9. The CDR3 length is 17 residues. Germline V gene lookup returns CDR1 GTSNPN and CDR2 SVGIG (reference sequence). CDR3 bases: TGTGCCTGGAGTCCTTCGGGACAGGGGATCGGCAATCAGCCCCAGCATTTT. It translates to CAWSPSGQGIGNQPQHF.

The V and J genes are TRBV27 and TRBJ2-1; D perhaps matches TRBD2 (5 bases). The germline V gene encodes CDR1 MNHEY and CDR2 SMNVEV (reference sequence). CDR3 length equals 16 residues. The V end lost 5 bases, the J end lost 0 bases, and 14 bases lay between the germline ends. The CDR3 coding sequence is TGTGCCAGCAGTCCGACTATAATTGACTCCTACAATGAGCAGTTCTTC. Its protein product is CASSPTIIDSYNEQFF.

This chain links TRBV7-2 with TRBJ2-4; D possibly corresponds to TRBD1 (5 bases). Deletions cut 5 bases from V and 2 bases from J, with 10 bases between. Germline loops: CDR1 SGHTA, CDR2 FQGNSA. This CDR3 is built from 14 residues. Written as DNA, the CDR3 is TGTGCCAGCAGCCCCGACAGTACCAAAAACATTCAGTACTTC. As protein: CASSPDSTKNIQYF.

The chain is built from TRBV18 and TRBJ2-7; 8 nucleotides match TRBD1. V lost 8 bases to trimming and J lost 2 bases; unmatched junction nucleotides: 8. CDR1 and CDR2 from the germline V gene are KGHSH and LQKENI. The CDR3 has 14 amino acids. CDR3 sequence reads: CASRTGQGTYEQYF. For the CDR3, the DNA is TGTGCCAGCCGAACTGGACAGGGCACCTACGAGCAGTACTTC. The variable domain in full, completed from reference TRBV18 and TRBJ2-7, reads NAGVMQNPRHLVRRRGQEARLRCSPMKGHSHVYWYRQLPEEGLKFMVYLQKENIIDESGMPKERFSAEFPKEGPSILRIQQVVRGDSAAYFCASRTGQGTYEQYFGPGTRLTVT.

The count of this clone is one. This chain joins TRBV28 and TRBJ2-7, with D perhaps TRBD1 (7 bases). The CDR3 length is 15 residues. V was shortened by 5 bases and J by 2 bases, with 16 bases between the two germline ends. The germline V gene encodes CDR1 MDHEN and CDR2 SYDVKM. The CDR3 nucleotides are TGTGCCAGCAGTCTACGCGGGACAGTGGCCTACGAGCAGTACTTC. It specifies CASSLRGTVAYEQYF.